These 15 T cell receptor beta chains were all obtained from the same sample, sequenced in a study of monozygotic twins with cystic fibrosis. TCRdb's copy holds only in-frame clones and misses some; the assay was immunoSEQ multiplex PCR. The repertoire holds under 20,000 clones, with roughly nine tenths as singletons. Input material: blood. The receptors were gathered from a girl aged 2 to 10 with cystic fibrosis.

The rearrangement links TRBV2 to TRBJ2-3; D unresolved. The germline V gene has CDR1 SNHLY and CDR2 FYNNEI. The CDR3 consists of 15 residues. Trimming removed 1 base from V and 3 bases from J, with 11 bases in between. The CDR3 sequence is CASSEVETKTDTQYF. The CDR3 nucleotides are TGTGCCAGCAGTGAAGTTGAGACAAAGACAGATACGCAGTATTTT.

V gene TRBV4-1 combines with J gene TRBJ1-4; D is undetermined. The ends were cut back, 4 bases at V and 0 bases at J, with 9 bases in the middle. The CDR3 is made up of 15 amino acids. Germline CDR1 and CDR2: MGHRA and YSYEKL. The CDR3 bases are TGCGCCAGCAGCCCGATCATATCAACTAATGAAAAACTGTTTTTT. It specifies CASSPIISTNEKLFF.

The chain combines TRBV6-5 with TRBJ1-2; D not certain. The CDR3 contains 13 residues. Germline V gene lookup returns CDR1 MNHEY and CDR2 SVGAGI. The ends were cut back, 5 bases at V and 1 base at J, with 8 bases in the middle. The CDR3 nucleotides read TGTGCCAGCAGTGGCCTGAATAACTATGGCTACACCTTC. Amino acid sequence: CASSGLNNYGYTF.

This sequence joins TRBV5-1 and TRBJ2-3; TRBD2 agrees at 7 bases. V lost 0 bases and J lost 4; bases outside the gene matches: 8. The CDR3 has 16 amino acids. Germline assignment: CDR1 SGHRS and CDR2 YFSETQ. DNA for the CDR3: TGCGCCAGCAGCTTGGCGTGGACTAGGGTCCCAGATACGCAGTATTTT. This encodes CASSLAWTRVPDTQYF.

This chain uses TRBV6-1 with TRBJ1-4; the match to TRBD1 covers 7 bases. The CDR3 length is 18 residues. Losses at the gene ends were 2 bases for V and 2 bases for J; bases not matched to a gene: 11. CDR1 is MNHNS and CDR2 is SASEGT in the germline V gene. Written as DNA, the CDR3 is TGTGCCAGCAGTGAAAGGGGACAGATCCACCTTACTAATGAAAAACTGTTTTTT. It is translated as CASSERGQIHLTNEKLFF.

V gene TRBV6-1 combines with J gene TRBJ1-6; D gene uncertain. The CDR3 covers 11 residues. With 5 bases removed from V and 7 bases from J, the gap between germline ends came to 3 bases. Germline assignment: CDR1 MNHNS and CDR2 SASEGT. This CDR3 reads CASSQNSPLHF. The CDR3 region has the DNA TGTGCCAGCAGTCAAAATTCACCCCTCCACTTT.

The chain employs TRBV30 and TRBJ2-2; D might be TRBD2 (5 bases). Germline CDR1 is GTSNPN and CDR2 is SVGIG (reference sequence). The CDR3 sequence is 15 residues long. Trimming took 0 bases from V and 1 from J, leaving 9 bases between them. CDR3 sequence (DNA): TGTGCCTGGAGTGTGGTAGGGAGGAACACCGGGGAGCTGTTTTTT. It specifies CAWSVVGRNTGELFF.

The chain is built from TRBV5-1 and TRBJ2-5; D might be TRBD2 (6 bases). V gave up 0 bases and J gave up 11 bases, with 14 bases separating them. Germline values: CDR1 SGHRS, CDR2 YFSETQ. The CDR3 totals 13 residues. The CDR3 sequence: CASSLEPTGEQYF. CDR3 DNA sequence: TGCGCCAGCAGCTTGGAACCCACGGGGGAGCAGTACTTC. Complete variable domain (other parts from reference TRBV5-1 and TRBJ2-5): KAGVTQTPRYLIKTRGQQVTLSCSPISGHRSVSWYQQTPGQGLQFLFEYFSETQRNKGNFPGRFSGRQFSNSRSEMNVSTLELGDSALYLCASSLEPTGEQYFGPGTRLLVL.

The chain is built from TRBV7-2 and TRBJ2-7; D gene unclear. Trimming left V 3 bases short and J 2 bases short, with 5 bases between. Germline CDR1 SGHTA, CDR2 FQGNSA. The CDR3 extends over 12 amino acids. The CDR3 region has the DNA TGTGCCAGCAGCTTCCTACCCTACGAGCAGTACTTC. Translated, it gives CASSFLPYEQYF.

This chain joins TRBV29-1 and TRBJ1-1; D remains ambiguous. V dropped 3 bases and J dropped 0 bases, with 8 bases sitting between them. Germline V gene data show CDR1 as SQVTM and CDR2 as ANQGSEA. The CDR3 length is 13 residues. The CDR3 spells CSVESNMNTEAFF. In DNA form, the CDR3 reads TGCAGCGTTGAGAGTAATATGAACACTGAAGCTTTCTTT.

The J gene is TRBJ1-1, the V gene TRBV5-4, with 11 bases aligning to TRBD1. Germline trimming cut 3 bases from V and 3 bases from J; bases unmatched to any gene: 10. This CDR3 spans 17 amino acids. Germline values: CDR1 SGHNT, CDR2 YYREEE (reference sequence). DNA for the CDR3: TGTGCCAGCAGCTCGGACAGGGGGCGGATAGAGGACACTGAAGCTTTCTTT. Translating it yields CASSSDRGRIEDTEAFF.

The gene calls are TRBV5-8 and TRBJ2-5; possible D gene TRBD1, 6 bases. The V gene's germline CDR1 is SGHTS and CDR2 YDEGEE. Deletions cut 4 bases from V and 5 bases from J, with 18 bases between. The CDR3 extends over 15 amino acids. This chain's CDR3 is CASSGRIRGGETQYF. The CDR3 nucleotides are TGTGCCAGCAGCGGAAGGATCAGGGGCGGGGAGACCCAGTACTTC.

CDR3 sequence (DNA): TGTGCCAGCAGTGCGCAGGGGGCAGACTATGGCTACACCTTC. Its protein is CASSAQGADYGYTF. The chain links TRBV2 to TRBJ1-2, with 8 bases lining up with TRBD1. CDR3 length: 14 amino acids. In germline, CDR1 is SNHLY, CDR2 FYNNEI. The V segment lost 4 bases and the J segment 3 bases; nucleotides outside the gene matches: 4.

The gene calls are TRBV19 and TRBJ1-3, with no clear D. The CDR3 contains 13 residues. V lost 9 bases and J lost 2, with 11 bases in between. The V gene's germline CDR1 is LNHDA and CDR2 SQIVND (reference sequence). CDR3 amino acids: CASRMVAGNTIYF. The DNA for the CDR3 is TGTGCCAGCCGGATGGTGGCTGGAAACACCATATATTTT.

The rearrangement uses TRBV11-2 and TRBJ2-5, with a weak D call TRBD2 (6 bases). Germline values: CDR1 SGHAT, CDR2 FQNNGV. There are 15 residues in the CDR3. Deletions cut 1 base from V and 7 bases from J, with 16 bases between. The CDR3 nucleotides are TGTGCCAGCAGCTTAGGCGCGGGGAAGCTTGGGACCCAGTACTTC. Translated: CASSLGAGKLGTQYF.